The 20 T cell receptor beta chains below were found in one sample sequenced in a study of T cell repertoires in cytomegalovirus infection. Each CDR3 protein is one row after TCRdb ran MiXCR on the reads. The data hold some 270,000 distinct CDR3 sequences, with approximately 17% observed a single time. The source material was CD8+ T cells from PBMCs. The receptors here all came from a human donor in good health (CMV status not recorded). Some clones in this sample may be carry-over from other donors' samples.

This clonotype came up a few times. J is TRBJ2-7 and V is TRBV5-4; 12 bases align to TRBD2. The CDR3 consists of 17 residues. V dropped 3 bases and J dropped 3; count of bases not matched to a gene: 10. In germline, CDR1 is SGHNT, CDR2 YYREEE (reference sequence). The CDR3 DNA is TGTGCCAGCAGCTCGCTAGCGGGGGGGCCTAGTCGCTACGAGCAGTACTTC. Translated, it gives CASSSLAGGPSRYEQYF.

This clonotype was observed a handful of times. The V gene is TRBV6-6, the J gene TRBJ1-4; D is perhaps TRBD1 (5 bases). The germline V gene encodes CDR1 MNHNY and CDR2 SVGAGI (reference sequence). The CDR3 sequence is 15 residues long. V lost 2 bases and J 6 bases, leaving 13 bases between the germline ends. The CDR3 here is CASSYVRVRDEKLFF. CDR3 bases: TGTGCCAGCAGTTACGTCAGGGTCAGAGATGAAAAACTGTTTTTT.

This chain connects TRBV6-5 to TRBJ1-1; TRBD1 matches 11 bases. Germline trimming cut 4 bases from V and 11 bases from J; bases unmatched to any gene: 15. Per germline, CDR1 MNHEY and CDR2 SVGAGI. The CDR3 consists of 16 residues. CDR3 in amino acids: CASSFLLPRTGGEAFF. The CDR3 coding sequence is TGTGCCAGCAGTTTTCTTCTGCCTCGGACAGGGGGCGAGGCTTTCTTT.

This clonotype was found many times. The chain employs TRBV6-1 and TRBJ2-7; the match to TRBD2 covers 7 bases. V was pared by 0 bases and J by 4 bases, with 6 bases of the junction left unmatched. The germline CDR1 and CDR2 sequences are MNHNS and SASEGT. This CDR3 region has 15 residues. The DNA for the CDR3 is TGTGCCAGCAGTGAAGCGCGGGGGATACTTTACGAGCAGTACTTC. Translated: CASSEARGILYEQYF.

This rearrangement joins TRBV29-1 to TRBJ2-3; D gene uncertain. This CDR3 region has 14 residues. Trimming shortened V by 4 bases and J by 4 bases, and 15 bases separated the two germline ends. CDR1 and CDR2 from the germline V gene are SQVTM and ANQGSEA. CDR3 sequence reads: CSVVLGRMPDTQYF. The DNA of the CDR3 is TGCAGCGTTGTCCTCGGACGGATGCCAGATACGCAGTATTTT.

The CDR3 loop is CSAKRGGGEANEQFF. For the CDR3, the DNA is TGCAGTGCTAAACGGGGCGGGGGGGAAGCCAATGAGCAGTTCTTC. The chain recombines TRBV20-1 with TRBJ2-1; the match to TRBD2 covers 9 bases. CDR3 length: 15 amino acids. The trim removed 4 bases at V and 6 bases at J, leaving 10 bases unmatched. From germline, CDR1 is DFQATT and CDR2 SNEGSKA (reference sequence).

This clonotype was picked up many times. The chain employs TRBV7-9 and TRBJ1-2; no clear D gene. V gave up 1 base and J gave up 8 bases, with 11 bases separating them. The length of the CDR3 is 13 residues. Germline CDR1 and CDR2: SEHNR and FQNEAQ (reference sequence). CDR3 sequence reads: CASSLGGPEGYTF. The CDR3 nucleotides are TGTGCCAGCAGCTTAGGAGGGCCCGAGGGCTACACCTTC. Together with reference TRBV7-9 and TRBJ1-2, the CDR3 gives the full variable domain: DTGVSQNPRHKITKRGQNVTFRCDPISEHNRLYWYRQTLGQGPEFLTYFQNEAQLEKSRLLSDRFSAERPKGSFSTLEIQRTEQGDSAMYLCASSLGGPEGYTFGSGTRLTVV.

The chain carries TRBV20-1 and TRBJ1-6; 8 bases are a match to TRBD1. The CDR3 has 15 residues. Germline V gene data show CDR1 as DFQATT and CDR2 as SNEGSKA (reference sequence). The trim removed 0 bases at V and 7 bases at J, leaving 5 bases unmatched. The CDR3 here is CSARDRTGPNSPLHF. The CDR3 coding sequence is TGCAGTGCTAGAGACCGGACAGGGCCCAATTCACCCCTCCACTTT.

This clonotype was recorded many times. V gene TRBV6-5 combines with J gene TRBJ2-1, with 11 bases that match TRBD2. This CDR3 region has 17 residues. Germline V gives CDR1 MNHEY, CDR2 SVGAGI. V was pared by 0 bases and J by 5 bases, with 6 bases of the junction left unmatched. The CDR3 region is CASSYSIATSGDNEQFF. The CDR3 DNA reads as TGTGCCAGCAGTTACTCGATTGCGACTAGCGGGGACAATGAGCAGTTCTTC.

This clonotype showed up just a few times. The chain is built from TRBV7-6 and TRBJ2-1; 10 bases fit TRBD1. This CDR3 contains 21 residues. V dropped 1 base and J dropped 3; count of bases not matched to a gene: 18. CDR1 and CDR2 from the germline V gene are SGHVS and FNYEAQ. The CDR3 sequence is CASSLVTGQGEVLRFYNEQFF. The CDR3, as DNA: TGTGCCAGCAGCTTAGTAACTGGACAGGGGGAGGTTCTTAGGTTCTACAATGAGCAGTTCTTC.

V gene TRBV9 combines with J gene TRBJ2-7, with 8 bases matching TRBD1. This CDR3 has 14 amino acids. Trimming cost V 2 bases and J 1 base; bases outside gene matches: 2. In germline, CDR1 is SGDLS, CDR2 YYNGEE. The CDR3 bases are TGTGCCAGCAGCGTCACAGGGGGGTCCTACGAGCAGTACTTC. Translated, it gives CASSVTGGSYEQYF.

In its sample, this clonotype was seen many times. The V and J genes are TRBV20-1 and TRBJ2-2; D is unresolved. V shed 7 bases and J shed 1 base, with 16 bases lying between them. The germline gives CDR1 DFQATT, CDR2 SNEGSKA (reference sequence). This CDR3 has 15 residues. The CDR3 protein is CSVRPTIKNTGELFF. The DNA of the CDR3 is TGCAGTGTCCGGCCGACGATAAAGAACACCGGGGAGCTGTTTTTT.

J is TRBJ1-1 and V is TRBV19, with 10 positions matching TRBD1. The trim removed 5 bases at V and 0 bases at J, leaving 9 bases unmatched. Germline values: CDR1 LNHDA, CDR2 SQIVND (reference sequence). There are 17 residues in the CDR3. CDR3 sequence reads: CASSSRRQGALNTEAFF. The CDR3, as DNA: TGTGCCAGTAGTTCACGACGACAGGGGGCTTTGAACACTGAAGCTTTCTTT. Variable domain in full (rest from reference TRBV19 and TRBJ1-1): DGGITQSPKYLFRKEGQNVTLSCEQNLNHDAMYWYRQDPGQGLRLIYYSQIVNDFQKGDIAEGYSVSREKKESFPLTVTSAQKNPTAFYLCASSSRRQGALNTEAFFGQGTRLTVV.

The CDR3 spells CASSGGPLYEQYF. CDR3 nucleotide sequence: TGTGCCAGCAGCGGTGGGCCGCTCTACGAGCAGTACTTC. J is TRBJ2-7 and V is TRBV6-5; D is undetermined. CDR3 length: 13 amino acids. Germline CDR1 MNHEY, CDR2 SVGAGI. The V gene lost 6 bases and the J gene lost 3 bases, with 12 bases spanning the gap.

This clonotype came up many times. The chain links TRBV7-2 to TRBJ2-1, with 8 nucleotides matching TRBD1. The CDR3 sequence is 20 residues long. CDR1 and CDR2 (germline): SGHTA, FQGNSA. The V segment lost 5 bases and the J segment 0 bases; nucleotides outside the gene matches: 18. The CDR3 reads CASSTRGGTGGFNSYNEQFF. CDR3 nucleotide sequence: TGTGCCAGCAGCACTAGAGGGGGGACAGGAGGATTCAACTCCTACAATGAGCAGTTCTTC.

In its sample, this clonotype was seen many times. The chain combines TRBV29-1 with TRBJ2-1; TRBD2 matches 9 bases. The V segment lost 1 base and the J segment 5 bases; nucleotides outside the gene matches: 15. Germline loops: CDR1 SQVTM, CDR2 ANQGSEA. The CDR3 length is 18 residues. The CDR3 region has the DNA TGCAGCGTTGAAGTCTGGCTAGCGGGGTGGCTCTGGGACAATGAGCAGTTCTTC. It codes for CSVEVWLAGWLWDNEQFF.

This clonotype occurred a few times. This rearrangement joins TRBV19 to TRBJ2-7; TRBD1 might be the D (5 bases). Germline V CDR1 and CDR2: LNHDA, SQIVND (reference sequence). The CDR3 covers 14 residues. Trimming took 3 bases from V and 6 from J, leaving 15 bases between them. CDR3 in amino acids: CASSIFSGNPEQYF. CDR3 sequence (DNA): TGTGCCAGTAGTATTTTTTCAGGGAACCCCGAGCAGTACTTC.

This clonotype was detected a few times. J is TRBJ2-5 and V is TRBV25-1, with 7 bases aligning to TRBD2. Germline values: CDR1 MGHDK, CDR2 SYGVNS. V lost 1 base, J lost 4 bases, and 12 bases stayed unmatched. The CDR3 sequence is 17 residues long. In DNA, the CDR3 is TGTGCCAGCAGTGAATGGAGCTTCGGGGGGACCCCAGAGACCCAGTACTTC. This codes for CASSEWSFGGTPETQYF.

Remarks on this clonotype: This could be a read error, since a much larger clone is one nucleotide away. The rearrangement joins TRBV5-4 to TRBJ2-2; D call uncertain. CDR1 and CDR2 (germline): SGHNT, YYREEE (reference sequence). The CDR3 is 17 amino acids. DNA for the CDR3: TGTACCAGCAGCTTGGTAGGTGAGGAAACGAACACCGGGGAGCTGTTTTTT. The encoded protein is CTSSLVGEETNTGELFF.

The rearrangement links TRBV7-9 to TRBJ2-5, with D perhaps assigned TRBD1 or TRBD2 (5 bases each). The germline CDR1 and CDR2 sequences are SEHNR and FQNEAQ (reference sequence). Trimming cost V 3 bases and J 5 bases, with 10 bases left between them. There are 13 residues in the CDR3. The CDR3 sequence: CASSFGDVETQYF. Written as DNA, the CDR3 is TGTGCCAGCAGCTTTGGGGACGTGGAGACCCAGTACTTC. The complete variable domain, with remaining parts taken from reference TRBV7-9 and TRBJ2-5, reads DTGVSQNPRHKITKRGQNVTFRCDPISEHNRLYWYRQTLGQGPEFLTYFQNEAQLEKSRLLSDRFSAERPKGSFSTLEIQRTEQGDSAMYLCASSFGDVETQYFGPGTRLLVL.